This T cell receptor (beta chain) came from a study of T cell clonotyping in hematopoietic cell transplantation. Study-level results: At the given depth, recipient repertoires were over 95% de novo clonotypes. After transplant, recipient diversity fell while pathologically expanded clonotypes grew through day 180.

To note about this clone: The target antigen is unknown.

Profiled with immunoSEQ multiplex PCR; TCRdb holds only in-frame clones, not every one. Among about 9,300 clones listed, 84% were seen once. The CDR3 has 13 residues. V was trimmed by 2 bases and J by 6 bases, leaving 8 bases between them. The germline CDR1 and CDR2 sequences are SGHTA and FQGNSA. The receptor comes from a male patient aged 60 to 75 who had an allogeneic stem cell transplant from an unrelated donor, so the T cells may come from the graft donor. Some clones in this sample may be carry-over from other donors' samples. The chain couples TRBV7-2 to TRBJ1-5, with D uncertain. Specimen: PBMCs, collected at the time of graft-versus-host disease after allogeneic stem cell transplant. The CDR3 DNA reads TGTGCCAGCAGCTTATCCCGTGGTCAGCCCCAGCATTTT. This encodes CASSLSRGQPQHF.